Shown below are 2 T cell receptor beta chains from a single sample sequenced in a study of cytomegalovirus exposure and HLA in healthy donors. The PCR was carried out with 60 Vbeta primers and 13 Jbeta primers. Assay: immunoSEQ multiplex PCR; the TCRdb copy retains only in-frame clones and omits some. The sample has fewer than 130,000 clones; approximately 84% are singletons. Source material: PBMCs. The receptors here all came from a man aged 35-49 years in good health and CMV-seronegative.

This clone appeared a few times. The rearrangement joins TRBV19 to TRBJ2-1, with unresolved D. CDR3 length equals 15 residues. CDR1 is LNHDA, CDR2 SQIVND, per germline (reference sequence). Trimming shortened V by 3 bases and J by 7 bases, and 16 bases separated the two germline ends. CDR3 loop: CASSINSLGRNEQFF. CDR3 DNA sequence: TGTGCCAGTAGTATCAACTCCCTTGGGCGTAATGAGCAGTTCTTC.

The V gene is TRBV30, the J gene TRBJ2-5; 8 bases are shared with TRBD1. The germline V gene has CDR1 GTSNPN and CDR2 SVGIG (reference sequence). Germline trimming cut 0 bases from V and 6 bases from J; bases unmatched to any gene: 6. The length of the CDR3 is 14 residues. The CDR3 DNA follows: TGTGCCTGGAGTGTAGCAGGGGGCGCGAAGACCCAGTACTTC. The encoded protein is CAWSVAGGAKTQYF.